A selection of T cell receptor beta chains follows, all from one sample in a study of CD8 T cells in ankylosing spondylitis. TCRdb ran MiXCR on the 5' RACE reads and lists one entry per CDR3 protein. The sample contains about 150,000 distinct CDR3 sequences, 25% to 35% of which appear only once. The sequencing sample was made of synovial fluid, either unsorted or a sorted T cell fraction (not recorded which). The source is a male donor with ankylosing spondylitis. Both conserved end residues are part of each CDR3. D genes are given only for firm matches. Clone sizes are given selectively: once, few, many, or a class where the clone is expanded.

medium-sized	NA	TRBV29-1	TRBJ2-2	CSVGIKNTGELFF	TGCAGCGTCGGGATTAAGAACACCGGGGAGCTGTTTTTT
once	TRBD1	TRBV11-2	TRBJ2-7	CASSLTGSVYEQYF	TGTGCCAGCAGTCTGACAGGGTCGGTCTACGAGCAGTACTTC
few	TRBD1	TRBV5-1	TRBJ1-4	CASRPGTGNEKLFF	TGCGCCAGCAGACCCGGGACAGGGAATGAAAAACTGTTTTTT
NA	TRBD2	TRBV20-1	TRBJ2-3	CSAPSLAADTQYF	TGCAGTGCCCCCTCCCTAGCGGCTGATACGCAGTATTTT
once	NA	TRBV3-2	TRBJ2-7	CASSPALASGRNYYEQYF	TGTGCCAGCAGCCCAGCCTTGGCTAGCGGCCGAAACTACTACGAGCAGTACTTC
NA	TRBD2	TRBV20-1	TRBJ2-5	CSASGDSGKKETQYF	TGCAGTGCAAGCGGCGACAGCGGGAAAAAAGAGACCCAGTACTTC
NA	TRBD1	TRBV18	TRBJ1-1	CASSPRTGGVDTEAFF	TGTGCCAGCTCACCCCGGACAGGGGGGGTAGACACTGAAGCTTTCTTT
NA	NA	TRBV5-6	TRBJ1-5	CASSPRGRNQPQHF	TGTGCCAGCAGCCCGAGAGGCAGAAATCAGCCCCAGCATTTT
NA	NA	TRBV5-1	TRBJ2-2	CASSPLGRDTGELFF	TGCGCCAGCAGCCCTCTGGGGCGGGACACCGGGGAGCTGTTTTTT
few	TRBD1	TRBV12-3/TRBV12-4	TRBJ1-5	CASSSRQGNSEKGQPQHF	TGTGCCAGCAGCAGTCGACAGGGTAATTCTGAAAAAGGCCAGCCCCAGCATTTT